Below are 10 T cell receptor beta chains sequenced from a single sample in a study of T cell repertoires in cytomegalovirus infection. TCRdb re-derived calls from the reads in MiXCR, one entry per CDR3 protein. The profile covers hundreds of thousands of distinct CDR3 sequences, with around 6.6% appearing a single time and 6.5% taken by the ten largest. Sequencing was performed on PBMCs. The source is a human donor in good health (CMV status not recorded). Some clones in this sample may be carry-over from other donors' samples.

Many counts were recorded for this clonotype. The rearrangement links TRBV7-9 to TRBJ1-5; tentatively, D is TRBD1 (5 bases). This CDR3 contains 15 residues. Germline-derived CDR1 and CDR2 are SEHNR and FQNEAQ (reference sequence). V lost 5 bases and J 0 bases, leaving 11 bases between the germline ends. CDR3 sequence reads: CASSRQTDSNQPQHF. The CDR3 bases are TGTGCCAGCAGCCGACAGACTGATAGCAATCAGCCCCAGCATTTT.

This clonotype was counted at least ten times. V is TRBV20-1 and J is TRBJ1-3, with TRBD1 matching over 7 bases. The CDR3 spans 15 residues. CDR1 is DFQATT and CDR2 is SNEGSKA in the germline V gene (reference sequence). V lost 0 bases and J lost 0; bases outside the gene matches: 2. The CDR3 nucleotides are TGCAGTGCTAGAGATCGACAGGGCTCTGGAAACACCATATATTTT. It is translated as CSARDRQGSGNTIYF.

The sample holds many counts of this clonotype. The chain carries TRBV7-2 and TRBJ1-5, with TRBD1 as a possible D gene (5 bases). CDR1 is SGHTA, CDR2 FQGNSA, per germline. The ends were cut back, 8 bases at V and 4 bases at J, with 12 bases in the middle. The CDR3 has 13 residues. For the CDR3, the DNA is TGTGCCAGCCGCGCGGAGGGGAATCAGCCCCAGCATTTT. It is translated as CASRAEGNQPQHF.

This clonotype was recorded many times. V and J are TRBV4-1 and TRBJ2-2, with TRBD2 identical over 7 bases. The CDR3 contains 17 residues. V gave up 0 bases and J gave up 6 bases; unmatched junction bases: 10. Germline-derived CDR1 and CDR2 are MGHRA and YSYEKL. The CDR3 loop is CASSQETGGGPPGELFF. In nucleotides, the CDR3 is TGCGCCAGCAGCCAAGAAACAGGCGGGGGTCCCCCCGGGGAGCTGTTTTTT.

This clonotype was detected ten times or more. The V gene is TRBV14, the J gene TRBJ2-3, with 8 bases that match TRBD2. This CDR3 has 13 amino acids. From germline, CDR1 is SGHDN and CDR2 FVKESK. Trimming cost V 3 bases and J 6 bases; bases outside gene matches: 2. The DNA of the CDR3 is TGTGCCAGCAGCCAGCGGGGGGCTGATACGCAGTATTTT. This encodes CASSQRGADTQYF.

This clonotype was detected many times. The chain employs TRBV7-3 and TRBJ2-3; possibly TRBD2 for D (6 bases). Trimming cost V 5 bases and J 6 bases, with 15 bases left between them. Per the germline V gene, CDR1 is SGHTA and CDR2 is FQGTGA. This CDR3 comprises 14 residues. Here the CDR3 reads CASSRRGNMDTQYF. CDR3 sequence (DNA): TGTGCCAGCAGCCGACGGGGGAATATGGATACGCAGTATTTT.

This clonotype was counted at least ten times. The chain couples TRBV4-3 to TRBJ1-2; no definite D call. CDR1 and CDR2 from the germline V gene are LGHNA and YSLEER. The CDR3 has 14 amino acids. V lost 0 bases to trimming and J lost 2 bases, with 7 bases between them. In DNA form, the CDR3 reads TGCGCCAGCAGCCAAGAGTTAGGAAACTATGGCTACACCTTC. Translation gives CASSQELGNYGYTF.

V usage is TRBV20-1 and J usage is TRBJ2-7; a weak D match, TRBD2 (7 bases). The CDR3 totals 14 residues. Germline CDR1 is DFQATT and CDR2 is SNEGSKA (reference sequence). Between the trimmed V and J ends, which lost 5 bases and 0 bases, there was a span of 14 bases. Written as DNA, the CDR3 is TGCAGTGCTGCGTCGGGGGGCAGCTCCTACGAGCAGTACTTC. Protein product: CSAASGGSSYEQYF.

This clonotype was picked up many times. The chain carries TRBV7-9 and TRBJ1-4; possible D gene TRBD1, 5 bases. The CDR3 loop spans 16 amino acids. Germline CDR1 and CDR2: SEHNR and FQNEAQ (reference sequence). V lost 4 bases, J lost 4 bases, and 16 bases lay in between. Here the CDR3 reads CASSSRGQGSNEKLFF. DNA of the CDR3: TGTGCCAGCAGCTCCCGAGGGCAGGGAAGTAATGAAAAACTGTTTTTT.

This clonotype was seen repeatedly, ten times or more. This chain uses TRBV10-3 with TRBJ2-3; 12 bases are a match to TRBD2. The CDR3 has 15 residues. Trimming cost V 6 bases and J 6 bases; bases outside gene matches: 7. CDR1 ENHRY and CDR2 SYGVKD come from the germline V gene. The chain's CDR3 is CAIRPSGGAEDTQYF. The CDR3 nucleotides read TGTGCCATCAGGCCTAGCGGGGGGGCGGAGGATACGCAGTATTTT.